This T cell receptor beta chain was sequenced for a study of blood T cells in healthy people across ages. At least 7 million PBMCs were isolated per sample. Trimming took 0 bases from V and 9 from J, leaving 17 bases between them. Germline CDR1 reads SGHVS; CDR2 reads FQNEAQ. This CDR3 contains 15 residues. About this clonotype: A much larger clone sits a single nucleotide away, making a read error possible.

A second PCR, run for roughly 7 to 12 cycles, used a sample-barcoded 5' primer plus a J-beta primer mix. Each sample provided no less than 2.5 million CDR3-containing paired-end reads. Each CDR3 protein gets one entry after TCRdb re-called the 5' RACE reads with MiXCR. The sample carries more than 800,000 distinct CDR3 sequences, 29% recorded once. The gene calls are TRBV7-8 and TRBJ2-5; maybe TRBD2 (7 bases). The specimen was blood. The TCR comes from an elderly woman in good health. The CDR3, as DNA: TGTGCCAGCAGCTTAGCGGGGGGGCCTGGGGAGGCCCAGTACTTC. It is translated as CASSLAGGPGEAQYF. Filled out from reference TRBV7-8 and TRBJ2-5, the complete variable domain reads GAGVSQSPRYKVAKRGQDVALRCDPISGHVSLFWYQQALGQGPEFLTYFQNEAQLDKSGLPSDRFFAERPEGSVSTLKIQRTQQEDSAVYLCASSLAGGPGEAQYFGPGTRLLVL.